This TCR beta chain is from a study of T cell responses to AZD1222 COVID-19 vaccine. Whole-study results and caveats: Possibly, clonal diversity was underestimated; donors were largely white British and included more females.

CDR1 and CDR2 (germline): SGHAT, FQNNGV. The trim removed 4 bases at V and 8 bases at J, leaving 4 bases unmatched. This CDR3 spans 12 amino acids. With respect to this clone: The antigen is undetermined.

Profiling relied on immunoSEQ multiplex PCR, and the TCRdb table lists in-frame clones only, not all of them. The sample carries 100,000 to 150,000 clones, roughly 88% recorded once. The source is an adult in good health. The V and J genes are TRBV11-2 and TRBJ1-2; 7 bases are a match to TRBD1. The source material was peripheral blood, sampled on day 0 of AZD1222 vaccination. The CDR3 region is CASSSEGAGYTF. The CDR3 bases are TGTGCCAGCAGCTCGGAGGGGGCGGGCTACACCTTC.